This T cell receptor beta chain was captured in a study of T cells in Graves' hyperthyroidism and ophthalmopathy. Turning to this clonotype: As yet, its antigen is unknown.

The source material, RNA transcripts, was used to amplify TCR beta CDR3 regions. HTBI primers were employed in a first-round RT-PCR of the TCR CDR3. MiXCR, run by TCRdb on the multiplex PCR reads, gives a single entry per CDR3 protein. This sample yields hundreds of thousands of distinct CDR3 sequences, of which more than 14% are seen a single time; around 13% belongs to the top ten. The CDR3 is 15 amino acids. The germline V gene has CDR1 SGHDN and CDR2 FVKESK. V was clipped by 4 bases and J by 2 bases; unmatched bases: 3. Study-level results: Ophthalmopathy was identified by the model a median around 6 months ahead of onset.

Material for sequencing was blood. The source is a woman aged 45-65 years with Graves' ophthalmopathy. The genes are TRBV14 and TRBJ2-3, with 10 positions matching TRBD2. CDR3 residues: CASSRGLAVTDTQYF. The CDR3 DNA is TGTGCCAGCAGCCGAGGACTAGCGGTCACAGATACGCAGTATTTT.